The T cell receptor (beta chain) described here comes from a study of blood T cell repertoires in COVID-19. Across the whole study: The origin of the acute and convalescent COVID-19 samples was the United States, Italy and Spain. The analysed material was cDNA or gDNA that came from T cells, B-cell-depleted T cells, or PBMCs.

Germline V lookup: CDR1 SGHDT, CDR2 YYEEEE. The CDR3 is 18 residues long. Trimming removed 1 base from V and 4 bases from J; junction bases left unmatched: 6. The method was immunoSEQ multiplex PCR; TCRdb's version includes in-frame clones alone and lacks a portion of them. The repertoire includes over 200,000 clones, approximately 83% of them detected once, and 1.9% sits in the top ten. The study recruited people aged about 18 to 89 years across roughly 23 US areas. Two negative PCRs, clearance, or symptom resolution had been documented for recovered Cohort 3 donors. The sample consisted of PBMCs or T cells enriched from blood (not recorded which). The receptor's source is a woman aged 50 to 60 who had recovered from COVID-19. The rearrangement joins TRBV5-6 to TRBJ2-6, with TRBD2 matching 12 bases. The CDR3 spells CASSLLGLAGSGANVLTF. DNA for the CDR3: TGTGCCAGCAGCTTGCTAGGACTAGCGGGATCCGGGGCCAACGTCCTGACTTTC.